Presented here are 8 T cell receptor beta chains from one specimen sequenced in a study of PD-1 blockade in classical Hodgkin lymphoma. Clones were sequenced by immunoSEQ multiplex PCR, and TCRdb holds only the in-frame ones, with some missing. The top ten clones hold under 6.5% of a sample with about 50,000 clones, more than 70% of them seen once. Patients all relapsed after autologous stem cell transplantation, and there was variation in brentuximab vedotin exposure. This specimen consisted of peripheral blood mononuclear cells (PBMCs), obtained before the second cycle of nivolumab. These receptors originate from a human donor with classical Hodgkin lymphoma.

V is TRBV7-8 and J is TRBJ1-6, with D perhaps TRBD1 (5 bases). CDR3 length: 14 residues. Germline CDR1 is SGHVS and CDR2 is FQNEAQ. V lost 1 base, J lost 6 bases, and 7 bases lay in between. The CDR3, as DNA: TGTGCCAGCAGCTTAGTCCAGGGTAATTCACCCCTCCACTTT. Protein: CASSLVQGNSPLHF.

The chain is built from TRBV6-6 and TRBJ2-7, with D unclear. Between the trimmed V and J ends, which lost 5 bases and 6 bases, there was a span of 17 bases. The CDR3 runs to 14 residues. Germline CDR1 reads MNHNY; CDR2 reads SVGAGI (reference sequence). CDR3 nucleotides: TGTGCCAGCAGTCTCCGGTTGGAGTCGGGCGAGCAGTACTTC. Translated: CASSLRLESGEQYF.

The V and J genes are TRBV30 and TRBJ1-6; D not certain. Trimming took off 3 bases at V and 9 bases at J, with 9 bases between the two ends. The CDR3 has 12 residues. Germline loops: CDR1 GTSNPN, CDR2 SVGIG (reference sequence). The CDR3 loop is CAWRGSGSPLHF. The CDR3 DNA reads TGTGCCTGGAGGGGTAGCGGTTCACCCCTCCACTTT. Filled out from reference TRBV30 and TRBJ1-6, the complete variable domain reads SQTIHQWPATLVQPVGSPLSLECTVEGTSNPNLYWYRQAAGRGLQLLFYSVGIGQISSEVPQNLSASRPQDRQFILSSKKLLLSDSGFYLCAWRGSGSPLHFGNGTRLTVT.

The rearrangement uses TRBV29-1 and TRBJ1-1, with TRBD1 as a possible D gene (6 bases). The CDR3 spans 13 residues. Looked up from germline, CDR1 is SQVTM and CDR2 is ANQGSEA. Trimming took off 4 bases at V and 1 base at J, with 10 bases between the two ends. CDR3 sequence: CSVGLGGNTEAFF. Written as DNA, the CDR3 is TGCAGCGTTGGGTTAGGGGGGAACACTGAAGCTTTCTTT.

The chain uses TRBV30 and TRBJ2-4, with TRBD2 matching over 7 bases. After removal of 0 bases from V and 7 bases from J, the junction contained 12 bases not matched to a gene. Germline CDR1 is GTSNPN and CDR2 is SVGIG (reference sequence). The CDR3 runs 16 residues. The CDR3 DNA reads as TGTGCCTGGAGTGTACAGAGATCCGGGGGGAGGAACATTCAGTACTTC. Translated, it gives CAWSVQRSGGRNIQYF.

The chain has TRBV9 and TRBJ2-5; the match to TRBD2 covers 7 bases. The CDR3 has 13 residues. Germline CDR1 reads SGDLS; CDR2 reads YYNGEE. V dropped 0 bases and J dropped 5; count of bases not matched to a gene: 1. CDR3 sequence reads: CASSVEGGETQYF. The CDR3 nucleotides read TGTGCCAGCAGCGTAGAGGGAGGGGAGACCCAGTACTTC.

As for this clone: The identical CDR3 is also encoded by other nucleotide sequences in the sample. This chain connects TRBV5-1 to TRBJ1-5, with D unresolved. With 0 bases removed from V and 4 bases from J, the gap between germline ends came to 5 bases. CDR1 SGHRS and CDR2 YFSETQ come from the germline V gene. This CDR3 is 13 amino acids long. The CDR3, as DNA: TGCGCCAGCAGCTTGGACGGAAATCAGCCCCAGCATTTT. Its protein is CASSLDGNQPQHF. The full variable domain, in which reference TRBV5-1 and TRBJ1-5 provide the parts outside the CDR3, is KAGVTQTPRYLIKTRGQQVTLSCSPISGHRSVSWYQQTPGQGLQFLFEYFSETQRNKGNFPGRFSGRQFSNSRSEMNVSTLELGDSALYLCASSLDGNQPQHFGDGTRLSIL.

The rearrangement joins TRBV5-1 to TRBJ2-5, with D unclear. The CDR3 runs 15 residues. Germline CDR1 SGHRS, CDR2 YFSETQ. V gave up 1 base and J gave up 2 bases, with 12 bases separating them. CDR3 in DNA: TGCGCCAGCAGCTTGTGGTTGTCAGAACAAGAGACCCAGTACTTC. This gives the protein CASSLWLSEQETQYF.